The rows below give T cell receptor beta chains drawn from one sample of a study of cytomegalovirus exposure and HLA in healthy donors. Produced via immunoSEQ multiplex PCR; TCRdb's table is partial and in-frame only. The sample records about 150,000 clones, around 90% being singletons. The specimen sequenced was PBMCs. These receptors were collected from a woman aged 18-35 years in good health and CMV-seropositive. CDR3s include the opening cysteine and the closing phenylalanine or tryptophan. A D gene is named only where the DNA matches it firmly. Size is omitted from some rows. Given values are once, few, many or a class for expanded clones.

j_call	v_call	clone_size	d_call	cdr3_nt	cdr3_aa
TRBJ1-4	TRBV4-2	-	TRBD1	TGTGCCAGCAGCCTGGGACAGACAGCAACTAATGAAAAACTGTTTTTT	CASSLGQTATNEKLFF
TRBJ2-3	TRBV5-4	-	TRBD2	TGTGCCAGCAGCTTAGCGGGAGTGACAGATACGCAGTATTTT	CASSLAGVTDTQYF
TRBJ1-5	TRBV19	-	-	TGTGCCAGTAGTCTGGGGGCGGGTCAGCCCCAGCATTTT	CASSLGAGQPQHF
TRBJ2-3	TRBV29-1	once	-	TGCAGCGTTGAAACTGGGGACTCCAGCACAGATACGCAGTATTTT	CSVETGDSSTDTQYF
TRBJ1-5	TRBV5-1	few	TRBD1	TGCGCCAGCAGCTTGGGAACAGGGACAGGCAATCAGCCCCAGCATTTT	CASSLGTGTGNQPQHF
TRBJ2-7	TRBV5-1	-	TRBD2	TGCGCCAGCAGCTGGATCGGACTAGCGGGAGCTGGGTCCTACGAGCAGTACTTC	CASSWIGLAGAGSYEQYF
TRBJ2-7	TRBV25-1	-	TRBD1	TGTGCCAGCAGTCGGGACAGGGAACCCTACGAGCAGTACTTC	CASSRDREPYEQYF
TRBJ1-1	TRBV6-1	-	TRBD1	TGTGCCAGCAGAGACCGGGACAGACCGAACACTGAAGCTTTCTTT	CASRDRDRPNTEAFF
TRBJ1-5	TRBV28	-	-	TGTGCCAGCAGCCCCCCTCTGACGGGTGCAAATCAGCCCCAGCATTTT	CASSPPLTGANQPQHF
TRBJ1-2	TRBV10-2	-	-	TGCGCCAGCAGGGAAGCAGGGTCCTCAAACTATGGCTACACCTTC	CASREAGSSNYGYTF
TRBJ2-5	TRBV2	-	-	TGTGCCAGCAGCGACCAGGGTGGCTCCGAGACCCAGTACTTC	CASSDQGGSETQYF
TRBJ2-3	TRBV6-5	once	-	TGTGCCAGCAGATCCCTAAGCACAGATACGCAGTATTTT	CASRSLSTDTQYF
TRBJ2-5	TRBV30	-	TRBD1	TGTGCCTGGAGTGTGGACAGGGGAGAGACCCAGTACTTC	CAWSVDRGETQYF
TRBJ2-7	TRBV5-8	-	TRBD1	TGTGCCAGCAGCTTGGACAGGGGGCGGTACGAGCAGTACTTC	CASSLDRGRYEQYF
TRBJ1-5	TRBV6-6	-	-	TGTGCCAGCAGACCGGGGGATTATAGCAATCAGCCCCAGCATTTT	CASRPGDYSNQPQHF
TRBJ2-3	TRBV5-1	-	TRBD2	TGCGCCAGCAGCTCGGGACTAGCGGGAGGAGATACGCAGTATTTT	CASSSGLAGGDTQYF
TRBJ2-5	TRBV29-1	-	TRBD2	TGCAGCGTTGAGCGTAGCGGGACCCAGGGAGAGACCCAGTACTTC	CSVERSGTQGETQYF
TRBJ1-5	TRBV19	-	-	TGTGCCAGTAGCCCTCGGACTTACAATCAGCCCCAGCATTTT	CASSPRTYNQPQHF
TRBJ2-7	TRBV6-5	once	-	TGTGCCAGCAGTCACACAAAGACTAGGAGCTACGAGCAGTACTTC	CASSHTKTRSYEQYF
TRBJ2-6	TRBV30	-	-	TGTGCCTGGAGTCTCCCGGACAGCAAGAGCTGGTCTGGGGCCAACGTCCTGACTTTC	CAWSLPDSKSWSGANVLTF
TRBJ1-2	TRBV10-3	-	-	TGTGCCATCAGTGAGCCGGCAGGGGAAATGGGGGGCTACACCTTC	CAISEPAGEMGGYTF
TRBJ2-7	TRBV6-5	once	TRBD2	TGTGCCAGCAGTTACGAGCGGGGCCCCTACGAGCAGTACTTC	CASSYERGPYEQYF
TRBJ2-1	TRBV6-5	-	TRBD2	TGTGCCAGCAGTGCGGCGGGAGGCCCCTACAATGAGCAGTTCTTC	CASSAAGGPYNEQFF
TRBJ2-3	TRBV18	-	TRBD2	TGTGCCAGCTCACCAATGACGGGAGGGCCCACAGATACGCAGTATTTT	CASSPMTGGPTDTQYF
TRBJ2-1	TRBV11-2	once	TRBD2	TGTGCCAGCAGCCCAAGCGGGAGGAACTACAATGAGCAGTTCTTC	CASSPSGRNYNEQFF
TRBJ2-5	TRBV6-5	few	-	TGTGCCAGCAGTTTAAGCGAGACCCAGTACTTC	CASSLSETQYF
TRBJ2-7	TRBV2	few	-	TGTGCCAGCAGGGACATTCTATCCTACGAGCAGTACTTC	CASRDILSYEQYF
TRBJ2-5	TRBV30	-	TRBD1	TGTGCCTGGACCTCGAATTTACTACAGGGGGAGACCCAGTACTTC	CAWTSNLLQGETQYF
TRBJ2-3	TRBV6-1	-	TRBD2	TGTGCCAGCAGTGAATTAGGACTAGGCGGCACAGATACGCAGTATTTT	CASSELGLGGTDTQYF
TRBJ2-7	TRBV7-2	once	-	TGTGCCAGCAGCTTCGGGCCTCCCCCGGGGGATGAGCAGTACTTC	CASSFGPPPGDEQYF
TRBJ2-5	TRBV4-2	-	-	TGTGCCAGCAGCCAAGATTGGCGGGGGCCTGGGAAAGAGACCCAGTACTTC	CASSQDWRGPGKETQYF
TRBJ1-4	TRBV2	-	-	TGTGCCAGCAGTGAACAGGGGTGGGGAGAAAAACTGTTTTTT	CASSEQGWGEKLFF
TRBJ1-2	TRBV2	-	TRBD1	TGTGCCAGCAGTGCAGACAGGGGAGCCAACTATGGCTACACCTTC	CASSADRGANYGYTF
TRBJ2-1	TRBV7-8	-	TRBD2	TGTGCCAGCAGCCCAACAGCGGGAAGGGTTTACAATGAGCAGTTCTTC	CASSPTAGRVYNEQFF
TRBJ1-1	TRBV5-1	-	-	TGCGCCAGCAGTACCGGGACTGAAGCTTTCTTT	CASSTGTEAFF
TRBJ2-5	TRBV5-1	-	TRBD2	TGCGCCAGTAGCGGGAGGGGAGGCCTCCAAGAGACCCAGTACTTC	CASSGRGGLQETQYF
TRBJ2-2	TRBV2	-	TRBD2	TGTGCCAGGGGGACTAGCGGGAGGTCCCCCGGGGAGCTGTTTTTT	CARGTSGRSPGELFF
TRBJ2-7	TRBV11-3	-	-	TGTGCCAGCAGCTTAGAGGGCGCAAGCTACGAGCAGTACTTC	CASSLEGASYEQYF
TRBJ1-3	TRBV30	few	-	TGTGCCTGGAGTAGGAGAAGGAAGGGAAACACCATATATTTT	CAWSRRRKGNTIYF
TRBJ2-1	TRBV4-1	-	-	TGCGCCAGCAGCCAAGGACTAGTCTCCTACAATGAGCAGTTCTTC	CASSQGLVSYNEQFF
TRBJ2-5	TRBV7-2	-	TRBD2	TGTGCCAGCAGCTTGGGACTAGCGGGAGTGAGGGAGACCCAGTACTTC	CASSLGLAGVRETQYF
TRBJ1-1	TRBV11-1	-	TRBD1	TGTGCCACCAGGGACAGCGGGAACACTGAAGCTTTCTTT	CATRDSGNTEAFF